These 3 T cell receptor beta chains were all obtained from the same sample, sequenced in a study of cytomegalovirus exposure and HLA in healthy donors. This PCR relied on a set of 60 Vbeta primers and 13 Jbeta primers. Profiling relied on immunoSEQ multiplex PCR, and the TCRdb table lists in-frame clones only, not all of them. Of just over 200,000 clones in the sample, approximately 80% were seen once. Sequenced sample: PBMCs. Receptor source: a man aged 45 to 65 in good health and CMV-seronegative.

This chain uses TRBV18 with TRBJ1-1; D gene uncertain. Germline-derived CDR1 and CDR2 are KGHSH and LQKENI. Trimming left V 3 bases short and J 0 bases short, with 11 bases between. This CDR3 has 15 amino acids. The CDR3 reads CASSPYTLVNTEAFF. In nucleotides, the CDR3 is TGTGCCAGCTCACCCTATACCCTAGTGAACACTGAAGCTTTCTTT. Full variable domain (rest looked up from reference TRBV18 and TRBJ1-1): NAGVMQNPRHLVRRRGQEARLRCSPMKGHSHVYWYRQLPEEGLKFMVYLQKENIIDESGMPKERFSAEFPKEGPSILRIQQVVRGDSAAYFCASSPYTLVNTEAFFGQGTRLTVV.

The V call is TRBV5-5, the J call TRBJ1-1, with D hard to call. The CDR3 has 14 amino acids. Trimming removed 0 bases at V and 1 base at J, with 7 bases between. The V gene's germline CDR1 is SGHKS and CDR2 YYEKEE (reference sequence). The CDR3 region is CASSLGSGNTEAFF. The CDR3 nucleotides are TGTGCCAGCAGCTTGGGTTCAGGGAACACTGAAGCTTTCTTT.

This clone was recorded at least ten times. The chain joins TRBV6-1 to TRBJ2-5; 7 nucleotides align to TRBD1. V was pared by 2 bases and J by 1 base, with 4 bases of the junction left unmatched. The CDR3 totals 15 residues. Looked up from germline, CDR1 is MNHNS and CDR2 is SASEGT. The CDR3 nucleotides read TGTGCCAGCAGTGAATACCCAGGGGGCCAAGAGACCCAGTACTTC. It specifies CASSEYPGGQETQYF.